This is a list of T cell receptor beta chains from one sample in a study of PD-1 blockade in classical Hodgkin lymphoma. Only in-frame clones appear in the TCRdb table, and some are missing; sequencing was by immunoSEQ multiplex PCR. The table lists more than 90,000 clones, just under 80% of them singletons. The input for sequencing was peripheral blood mononuclear cells (PBMCs), taken before the fourth cycle of nivolumab. These TCRs come from a human donor with classical Hodgkin lymphoma. Both conserved end residues are part of each CDR3. The order of the fields is J gene, V gene, D gene, clone size, CDR3 protein, CDR3 DNA. A D gene is named only where the DNA matches it firmly. A clone size is listed for some rows: how often the clone was seen (once, few, many), or a class if it is expanded.

J: TRBJ2-1; V: TRBV18; D: .; size: .; CDR3: CASSPPGLGDGEQFF; DNA: TGTGCCAGCTCACCTCCGGGTCTCGGGGATGGTGAGCAGTTCTTC
J: TRBJ2-3; V: TRBV15; D: .; size: .; CDR3: CATSREGGLRDTQYF; DNA: TGTGCCACCAGCAGAGAAGGCGGGTTGAGAGATACGCAGTATTTT
J: TRBJ1-2; V: TRBV6-5; D: .; size: .; CDR3: CASSYSGRGRGYTF; DNA: TGTGCCAGCAGTTACTCTGGCAGGGGTCGGGGCTACACCTTC
J: TRBJ2-1; V: TRBV9; D: TRBD2; size: .; CDR3: CASSVVPSGGPGFF; DNA: TGTGCCAGCAGCGTAGTGCCTAGCGGGGGACCCGGGTTCTTC
J: TRBJ1-2; V: TRBV2; D: .; size: .; CDR3: CASSGQANYGYTF; DNA: TGTGCCAGCAGTGGACAGGCAAACTATGGCTACACCTTC
J: TRBJ1-6; V: TRBV18; D: TRBD1; size: .; CDR3: CASSQFTGQSNSPLHF; DNA: TGTGCCAGCTCACAATTCACGGGACAGAGTAATTCACCCCTCCACTTT
J: TRBJ1-1; V: TRBV5-4; D: .; size: .; CDR3: CASSPGSWAEAFF; DNA: TGTGCCAGCAGCCCCGGCAGTTGGGCTGAAGCTTTCTTT
J: TRBJ2-1; V: TRBV7-9; D: TRBD2; size: .; CDR3: CASSLGLAGDEQFF; DNA: TGTGCCAGCAGCTTAGGTCTAGCGGGAGATGAGCAGTTCTTC
J: TRBJ1-5; V: TRBV6-6; D: TRBD1; size: .; CDR3: CASSYSDRNQPQHF; DNA: TGTGCCAGCAGTTACTCGGACAGGAATCAGCCCCAGCATTTT
J: TRBJ2-1; V: TRBV19; D: TRBD2; size: .; CDR3: CASTRWGAPGLAGSSYNEQFF; DNA: TGTGCCAGTACAAGATGGGGAGCCCCGGGACTAGCGGGCAGCTCCTACAATGAGCAGTTCTTC
J: TRBJ2-5; V: TRBV15; D: .; size: once; CDR3: CATSRVVGGGWETQYF; DNA: TGTGCCACCAGCAGAGTCGTAGGGGGAGGGTGGGAGACCCAGTACTTC
J: TRBJ2-5; V: TRBV7-8; D: .; size: .; CDR3: CASSRTVQETQYF; DNA: TGTGCCAGCAGCAGGACAGTCCAAGAGACCCAGTACTTC
J: TRBJ1-5; V: TRBV2; D: TRBD1; size: few; CDR3: CASSSGTGNQPQHF; DNA: TGTGCCAGCAGCTCCGGGACAGGCAATCAGCCCCAGCATTTT
J: TRBJ2-2; V: TRBV7-9; D: TRBD1; size: few; CDR3: CASSSWTGVTGELFF; DNA: TGTGCCAGCAGCTCCTGGACAGGGGTCACCGGGGAGCTGTTTTTT
J: TRBJ2-7; V: TRBV27; D: .; size: .; CDR3: CASSLNSYEQYF; DNA: TGTGCCAGCAGTTTAAATTCCTACGAGCAGTACTTC
J: TRBJ1-1; V: TRBV10-3; D: .; size: .; CDR3: CAISETWTEAFF; DNA: TGTGCCATCAGTGAAACGTGGACTGAAGCTTTCTTT
J: TRBJ2-5; V: TRBV7-2; D: .; size: .; CDR3: CASSLAKGSYQETQYF; DNA: TGTGCCAGCAGCTTAGCGAAGGGCAGTTACCAAGAGACCCAGTACTTC
J: TRBJ2-5; V: TRBV27; D: TRBD1; size: .; CDR3: CASSLLPGTGEETQYF; DNA: TGTGCCAGCAGTTTACTACCCGGGACAGGGGAAGAGACCCAGTACTTC